A selection of T cell receptor beta chains follows, all from one sample in a study of blood T cell repertoires in COVID-19. Assay used: immunoSEQ multiplex PCR; TCRdb lists only in-frame clones, some missing. The table shows tens of thousands of clones, with roughly 86% occurring only once. Material for sequencing was peripheral blood. The source of these receptors is a middle-aged man with active COVID-19. CDR3s include the opening cysteine and the closing phenylalanine or tryptophan. The D gene is left open where the match is weak. The listing skips clone size in some rows; elsewhere it reads once, few, many or a size class.

clone_size	d_call	j_call	v_call	cdr3_nt	cdr3_aa
.	.	TRBJ1-3	TRBV7-2	TGTGCCAGCAGCTTACACCAGGGATCGGGTAACACCATATATTTT	CASSLHQGSGNTIYF
.	.	TRBJ2-1	TRBV9	TGTGCCAGCACCAAAGAAGTAGCGAGTGAGCAGTTCTTC	CASTKEVASEQFF
.	.	TRBJ2-3	TRBV3-1/TRBV3-2	TGTGCCAGCAGCCAAGGAGGGGCGGGGAGAAGGGATACGCAGTATTTT	CASSQGGAGRRDTQYF
.	TRBD2	TRBJ2-1	TRBV5-4	TGTGCCAGCAGCTCAGCTAGCGGTGAGCAGTTCTTC	CASSSASGEQFF
.	.	TRBJ1-3	TRBV7-9	TGTGCCAGCAGCTCGACAGTTTCGGCGTCTGGAAACACCATATATTTT	CASSSTVSASGNTIYF
.	.	TRBJ2-1	TRBV27	TGTGCCAGCAGTTTTTTTGGCGGGTTAGGCAATGAGCAGTTCTTC	CASSFFGGLGNEQFF
.	.	TRBJ1-2	TRBV5-4	TGTGCCAGCAGCCCCGACAGGAACTATGGCTACACCTTC	CASSPDRNYGYTF
.	TRBD1	TRBJ1-2	TRBV9	TGTGCCAGCAGCTACGACAGGGCTGGTGGCTACACCTTC	CASSYDRAGGYTF
.	.	TRBJ1-2	TRBV28	TGTGCCAGCATCCTGGGGGGGACATCTCTCTACACCTTC	CASILGGTSLYTF
.	TRBD2	TRBJ2-1	TRBV4-2	TGTGCCAGCAGCCAAGACACCGGGACTAGCGGGGGTAGCTCCTACAATGAGCAGTTCTTC	CASSQDTGTSGGSSYNEQFF
.	TRBD2	TRBJ2-1	TRBV29-1	TGCAGCGTTGATAAGGCGGGAGTACGGATGAATGAGCAGTTCTTC	CSVDKAGVRMNEQFF
.	.	TRBJ1-2	TRBV6-5	TGTGCCAGCAGTCGTACGCAGGTAAATGGCTACACCTTC	CASSRTQVNGYTF
.	TRBD2	TRBJ2-3	TRBV11-3	TGTGCCAGCAGCAGGCGGGAGGTAGGCGCAGATACGCAGTATTTT	CASSRREVGADTQYF
once	TRBD1	TRBJ1-2	TRBV9	TGTGCCAGCAGCGTTGGAGGGGGCATTAACTATGGCTACACCTTC	CASSVGGGINYGYTF
.	TRBD1	TRBJ1-2	TRBV19	TGTGCCAGTAGTTTTGATTACGACAGGGTTGGTTATGGCTACACCTTC	CASSFDYDRVGYGYTF
.	.	TRBJ1-2	TRBV15	TGTGCCACCAGCAGAAGCGTAGGGTTGGCGGGGGCTGGTGGCTACACCTTC	CATSRSVGLAGAGGYTF
.	.	TRBJ1-4	TRBV7-9	TGTGCCAGCAGCTTCGGAGCTCGGCTACTCCCGTATGAAAAACTGTTTTTT	CASSFGARLLPYEKLFF
.	.	TRBJ2-1	TRBV6-5	TGTGCCAGCAAGCCAACGTACTCCTACAATGAGCAGTTCTTC	CASKPTYSYNEQFF
.	.	TRBJ1-1	TRBV6-1	TGTGCCAGCAGTGAAATCCAGGGACTGACTGAAGCTTTCTTT	CASSEIQGLTEAFF
.	TRBD2	TRBJ2-3	TRBV29-1	TGCAGCGTTCGGAAGCAGGCTAGCGGGAGGTCGGGGACGCAGTATTTT	CSVRKQASGRSGTQYF
.	.	TRBJ2-5	TRBV6-2/TRBV6-3	TGTGCCAGCAGTAGAGGAGGGTTTGAGACCCAGTACTTC	CASSRGGFETQYF
.	.	TRBJ1-4	TRBV5-1	TGCGCCAGCAGCCCCTTGGGGGGAGGAACTAATGAAAAACTGTTTTTT	CASSPLGGGTNEKLFF
once	TRBD1	TRBJ1-4	TRBV9	TGTGCCAGCAGTAGACAGGGGAATGAAAAACTGTTTTTT	CASSRQGNEKLFF
.	TRBD1	TRBJ2-3	TRBV18	TGTGCCAGCTCGCAGGACAGGGATTTTTTCACAGATACGCAGTATTTT	CASSQDRDFFTDTQYF
.	.	TRBJ2-1	TRBV19	TGTGCCAGTAGCATGGGAGGGGGAGTGGCCTACAATGAGCAGTTCTTC	CASSMGGGVAYNEQFF
.	TRBD2	TRBJ2-2	TRBV9	TGTGCCAGCAGCCCGGCTAGGGGGCTAGCGGGAAATATCGGGGAGCTGTTTTTT	CASSPARGLAGNIGELFF
.	TRBD1	TRBJ2-7	TRBV6-6	TGTGCCAGCAGGACAGGGGCGGCGGGGGAGCAGTACTTC	CASRTGAAGEQYF
.	.	TRBJ1-2	TRBV4-2	TGTGCCAGCAGCCAAGCAGCAGGGGTGAACTATGGCTACACCTTC	CASSQAAGVNYGYTF
.	TRBD1	TRBJ1-5	TRBV5-1	TGCGCCAGCAGCCAGGGGACAGGGGGCGGCAATCAGCCCCAGCATTTT	CASSQGTGGGNQPQHF
.	.	TRBJ2-1	TRBV6-5	TGTGCCAGCAGCGACAACCGAATATATGAGCAGTTCTTC	CASSDNRIYEQFF
once	.	TRBJ2-1	TRBV7-6	TGTGCCAGCAGCTTAGTGGGAGGATCCTACAATGAGCAGTTCTTC	CASSLVGGSYNEQFF
.	.	TRBJ2-6	TRBV19	TGTGCCACCGGGACAACCAACTCTGGGGCCAACGTCCTGACTTTC	CATGTTNSGANVLTF
.	.	TRBJ1-1	TRBV18	TGTGCCAGCTCCGAACAGGGCACTGAAGCTTTCTTT	CASSEQGTEAFF
.	.	TRBJ2-7	TRBV13	TGTGCCAGCAGCTTAGGCCCCAGCTCCTACGAGCAGTACTTC	CASSLGPSSYEQYF
.	.	TRBJ2-3	TRBV5-4	TGTGCCAGCAGCTTGGACAGCAAATACACAGATACGCAGTATTTT	CASSLDSKYTDTQYF
.	TRBD1	TRBJ1-2	TRBV7-2	TGTGCCAGCAGCTTAGCTCCGGGACAGGGAGATGGGGGCTACACCTTC	CASSLAPGQGDGGYTF
once	TRBD1	TRBJ1-5	TRBV9	TGTGCCAGCAGCCTAGGGACAGGACCTTATCAGCCCCAGCATTTT	CASSLGTGPYQPQHF
.	TRBD2	TRBJ2-1	TRBV9	TGTGCCAGCAGCGTAAGACTAGCGGGGGGGCCTAATGAGCAGTTCTTC	CASSVRLAGGPNEQFF
.	TRBD1	TRBJ1-6	TRBV14	TGTGCCAGCAGCCCCACAGGGGGCTCCTATAATTCACCCCTCCACTTT	CASSPTGGSYNSPLHF
.	.	TRBJ1-1	TRBV5-5	TGTGCCAGCAGCCCGATACAGGGAGACACTGAAGCTTTCTTT	CASSPIQGDTEAFF
.	TRBD2	TRBJ2-1	TRBV7-2	TGTGCCAGCAGCCCCCAGGGAGGGGACTACAATGAGCAGTTCTTC	CASSPQGGDYNEQFF
once	TRBD1	TRBJ2-6	TRBV13	TGTGCCAGCAGCCGGATGACAGGGTCCCTCTCTGGGGCCAACGTCCTGACTTTC	CASSRMTGSLSGANVLTF
.	TRBD1	TRBJ2-1	TRBV9	TGTGCCAGCAGCGTTAGGGACAGCTTCTACAATGAGCAGTTCTTC	CASSVRDSFYNEQFF
.	.	TRBJ2-6	TRBV5-1	TGCGCCAGCAGCCGAGGGGGCTCTGGGGCCAACGTCCTGACTTTC	CASSRGGSGANVLTF
.	.	TRBJ2-2	TRBV21-1	TGTGCCAGCAGGTCCGGGACAGGAGACACCGGGGAGCTGTTTTTT	CASRSGTGDTGELFF
.	.	TRBJ1-3	TRBV19	TGTGCCAGTAGTATTAATGCAGATGGAAACACCATATATTTT	CASSINADGNTIYF
.	.	TRBJ2-5	TRBV5-1	TGCGCCAGCAGCCACGGACGGTTGAGCGGGCAAGAGACCCAGTACTTC	CASSHGRLSGQETQYF
once	.	TRBJ2-7	TRBV6-6	TGTGCCAGCAGTTACACAACAGGCTCCTACGAGCAGTACTTC	CASSYTTGSYEQYF
.	.	TRBJ2-5	TRBV9	TGTGCCAGCAGCGCGGGGACTCCTCAAGAGACCCAGTACTTC	CASSAGTPQETQYF
.	.	TRBJ1-2	TRBV12-3/TRBV12-4	TGTGCCAGCAGTTTATCTGGGGGCTACGGCTACACCTTC	CASSLSGGYGYTF
.	.	TRBJ1-4	TRBV15	TGTGCCACCAGTGCCCTCCCTCTGCAGGTGGCAGGACTCGAAAAACTGTTTTTT	CATSALPLQVAGLEKLFF
.	.	TRBJ1-4	TRBV15	TGTGCCACCAGCAGGAGAGGGCGGACCGAAAAACTGTTTTTT	CATSRRGRTEKLFF
.	TRBD2	TRBJ2-5	TRBV5-6	TGTGCCAGCAGCTTGCCGGTCTTCTTCCGGCTAGCGGGAGAAGAGACCCAGTACTTC	CASSLPVFFRLAGEETQYF
.	.	TRBJ1-1	TRBV19	TGTGCCAGTAGTACACTGCTGAACACTGAAGCTTTCTTT	CASSTLLNTEAFF
.	.	TRBJ1-6	TRBV14	TGTGCCAGCAGCCCCCAGCGGGGGTATAATTCACCCCTCCACTTT	CASSPQRGYNSPLHF